A selection of T cell receptor beta chains follows, all from one sample in a study of cytomegalovirus exposure and HLA in healthy donors. The assay was immunoSEQ multiplex PCR, and TCRdb's table has in-frame clones only and misses some. The sample records fewer than 250,000 clones, approximately 85% being singletons. The sequencing input was PBMCs. The receptors here all came from a young man in good health and CMV-seronegative. Both conserved end residues are part of each CDR3. Each record gives: J gene, V gene, D gene, clone size, CDR3 protein, CDR3 DNA. The D gene is left open where the match is weak. The listing skips clone size in some rows; elsewhere it reads once, few, many or a size class.

j_gene: TRBJ2-7
v_gene: TRBV7-2
d_gene: .
abundance: .
CDR3aa: CASSLVGGPYEQYF
CDR3nt: TGTGCCAGCAGCTTAGTCGGGGGGCCCTACGAGCAGTACTTC

j_gene: TRBJ2-3
v_gene: TRBV4-1
d_gene: .
abundance: few
CDR3aa: CASSHLNARRGRVSTDTQYF
CDR3nt: TGCGCCAGCAGCCACCTGAACGCTCGGCGGGGGCGGGTGAGCACAGATACGCAGTATTTT

j_gene: TRBJ1-1
v_gene: TRBV4-3
d_gene: .
abundance: .
CDR3aa: CASSIGENTEAFF
CDR3nt: TGCGCCAGCAGCATAGGGGAGAACACTGAAGCTTTCTTT

j_gene: TRBJ1-3
v_gene: TRBV28
d_gene: .
abundance: .
CDR3aa: CATGGVQRGNTIYF
CDR3nt: TGTGCCACTGGAGGGGTGCAAAGAGGAAACACCATATATTTT

j_gene: TRBJ1-2
v_gene: TRBV6-5
d_gene: TRBD1
abundance: few
CDR3aa: CASSYPGTGAGGYTF
CDR3nt: TGTGCCAGCAGTTACCCCGGGACAGGGGCGGGCGGCTACACCTTC

j_gene: TRBJ1-5
v_gene: TRBV19
d_gene: .
abundance: .
CDR3aa: CASSISTHYSNQPQHF
CDR3nt: TGTGCCAGTAGTATATCAACTCATTATAGCAATCAGCCCCAGCATTTT

j_gene: TRBJ2-7
v_gene: TRBV11-2
d_gene: TRBD1
abundance: .
CDR3aa: CASSLDAVGTGRMIPYEQYF
CDR3nt: TGTGCCAGCAGCTTAGACGCAGTGGGGACAGGGCGCATGATCCCCTACGAGCAGTACTTC

j_gene: TRBJ1-3
v_gene: TRBV15
d_gene: .
abundance: .
CDR3aa: CATSGRTGNTIYF
CDR3nt: TGTGCCACCAGTGGCAGGACTGGAAACACCATATATTTT

j_gene: TRBJ2-1
v_gene: TRBV5-6
d_gene: .
abundance: .
CDR3aa: CASSLVGSGSYNEQFF
CDR3nt: TGTGCCAGCAGCTTGGTAGGTAGCGGTTCCTACAATGAGCAGTTCTTC

j_gene: TRBJ1-3
v_gene: TRBV7-2
d_gene: TRBD1
abundance: .
CDR3aa: CASSFSTGAGNTIYF
CDR3nt: TGTGCCAGCAGCTTTTCGACAGGGGCAGGAAACACCATATATTTT

j_gene: TRBJ1-5
v_gene: TRBV19
d_gene: .
abundance: few
CDR3aa: CASKGGSHSNQPQHF
CDR3nt: TGTGCCAGTAAGGGAGGGTCCCATAGCAATCAGCCCCAGCATTTT

j_gene: TRBJ2-7
v_gene: TRBV5-1
d_gene: TRBD2
abundance: .
CDR3aa: CASSFLPPGTREYEQYF
CDR3nt: TGCGCCAGCAGCTTTCTCCCTCCCGGGACTAGGGAGTACGAGCAGTACTTC

j_gene: TRBJ2-3
v_gene: TRBV6-1
d_gene: .
abundance: .
CDR3aa: CASSEQYTDTQYF
CDR3nt: TGTGCCAGCAGTGAACAGTACACAGATACGCAGTATTTT

j_gene: TRBJ2-5
v_gene: TRBV4-2
d_gene: .
abundance: .
CDR3aa: CASSQDSQGKTQYF
CDR3nt: TGTGCCAGCAGCCAAGATAGCCAGGGGAAGACCCAGTACTTC

j_gene: TRBJ2-3
v_gene: TRBV4-2
d_gene: .
abundance: .
CDR3aa: CASSQEQLGGDTQYF
CDR3nt: TGTGCCAGCAGCCAAGAACAACTCGGAGGGGATACGCAGTATTTT

j_gene: TRBJ2-1
v_gene: TRBV5-1
d_gene: .
abundance: .
CDR3aa: CASSFEGVSYNEQFF
CDR3nt: TGCGCCAGCAGCTTCGAGGGAGTATCCTACAATGAGCAGTTCTTC

j_gene: TRBJ1-2
v_gene: TRBV5-4
d_gene: .
abundance: .
CDR3aa: CASSLDGYGYTF
CDR3nt: TGTGCCAGCAGCTTGGACGGGTATGGCTACACCTTC

j_gene: TRBJ2-5
v_gene: TRBV7-3
d_gene: .
abundance: few
CDR3aa: CASSLRGQQTQYF
CDR3nt: TGTGCCAGCAGCTTAAGGGGGCAGCAGACCCAGTACTTC

j_gene: TRBJ2-1
v_gene: TRBV6-1
d_gene: TRBD1
abundance: .
CDR3aa: CASRTQTGGMEQFF
CDR3nt: TGTGCCAGCAGGACCCAGACAGGGGGTATGGAGCAGTTCTTC

j_gene: TRBJ2-6
v_gene: TRBV11-2
d_gene: .
abundance: .
CDR3aa: CASSVAGHSSGANVLTF
CDR3nt: TGTGCCAGCAGCGTAGCAGGGCACAGTTCTGGGGCCAACGTCCTGACTTTC

j_gene: TRBJ2-3
v_gene: TRBV4-3
d_gene: .
abundance: .
CDR3aa: CASSQTPRPRVTDTQYF
CDR3nt: TGCGCCAGCAGCCAAACACCCCGTCCCCGGGTCACAGATACGCAGTATTTT

j_gene: TRBJ2-1
v_gene: TRBV9
d_gene: .
abundance: .
CDR3aa: CASSTSPSSYNEQFF
CDR3nt: TGTGCCAGCAGCACCTCCCCTAGCTCCTACAATGAGCAGTTCTTC

j_gene: TRBJ2-7
v_gene: TRBV27
d_gene: .
abundance: .
CDR3aa: CASSLVTGGRYEQYF
CDR3nt: TGTGCCAGCAGTTTAGTGACAGGTGGGCGCTACGAGCAGTACTTC

j_gene: TRBJ1-6
v_gene: TRBV6-5
d_gene: TRBD1
abundance: .
CDR3aa: CASSQGAGDRSPLHF
CDR3nt: TGTGCCAGCAGTCAGGGGGCGGGGGACCGATCACCCCTCCACTTT

j_gene: TRBJ2-7
v_gene: TRBV6-5
d_gene: TRBD1
abundance: .
CDR3aa: CASSNRGPSYEQYF
CDR3nt: TGTGCCAGCAGTAACAGGGGACCTTCCTACGAGCAGTACTTC

j_gene: TRBJ1-4
v_gene: TRBV15
d_gene: TRBD1
abundance: .
CDR3aa: CATSSDRGRGEKLFF
CDR3nt: TGTGCCACCAGCAGCGACAGGGGCCGAGGTGAAAAACTGTTTTTT

j_gene: TRBJ1-6
v_gene: TRBV30
d_gene: .
abundance: once
CDR3aa: CAWRETWANSPLHF
CDR3nt: TGTGCCTGGAGGGAAACATGGGCTAATTCACCCCTCCACTTT

j_gene: TRBJ2-3
v_gene: TRBV7-2
d_gene: .
abundance: .
CDR3aa: CASSPPGGADTQYF
CDR3nt: TGTGCCAGCAGCCCACCGGGTGGTGCAGATACGCAGTATTTT

j_gene: TRBJ1-4
v_gene: TRBV6-5
d_gene: .
abundance: .
CDR3aa: CASSMTATNEKLFF
CDR3nt: TGTGCCAGCAGTATGACAGCCACTAATGAAAAACTGTTTTTT

j_gene: TRBJ1-3
v_gene: TRBV11-3
d_gene: .
abundance: .
CDR3aa: CASSLYRENSGNTIYF
CDR3nt: TGTGCCAGCAGCCTTTACAGGGAGAACTCTGGAAACACCATATATTTT

j_gene: TRBJ2-7
v_gene: TRBV4-3
d_gene: .
abundance: .
CDR3aa: CASSRQRSSYEQYF
CDR3nt: TGCGCCAGCAGCCGACAAAGAAGCTCCTACGAGCAGTACTTC

j_gene: TRBJ1-1
v_gene: TRBV19
d_gene: .
abundance: .
CDR3aa: CASSIGAGITEAFF
CDR3nt: TGTGCCAGTAGTATAGGGGCAGGGATCACTGAAGCTTTCTTT

j_gene: TRBJ2-1
v_gene: TRBV19
d_gene: .
abundance: .
CDR3aa: CASSRAGLPEEQFF
CDR3nt: TGTGCCAGTAGTCGGGCAGGGCTACCGGAGGAGCAGTTCTTC

j_gene: TRBJ2-7
v_gene: TRBV7-3
d_gene: TRBD1
abundance: few
CDR3aa: CASSLSGTGGGEQYF
CDR3nt: TGTGCCAGCAGCTTATCCGGGACAGGGGGCGGCGAGCAGTACTTC

j_gene: TRBJ1-2
v_gene: TRBV7-9
d_gene: .
abundance: once
CDR3aa: CSSSFSARGGYTF
CDR3nt: TGTTCCAGCAGCTTCAGTGCTAGGGGGGGCTACACCTTC

j_gene: TRBJ2-5
v_gene: TRBV7-9
d_gene: TRBD1
abundance: .
CDR3aa: CASSVGQGVFAQETQYF
CDR3nt: TGTGCCAGCAGCGTGGGACAGGGGGTTTTCGCACAAGAGACCCAGTACTTC

j_gene: TRBJ2-6
v_gene: TRBV5-5
d_gene: .
abundance: .
CDR3aa: CASSRTGGANVLTF
CDR3nt: TGTGCCAGCAGCCGGACTGGGGGGGCCAACGTCCTGACTTTC

j_gene: TRBJ2-3
v_gene: TRBV7-6
d_gene: .
abundance: once
CDR3aa: CASSLVSGSSTDTQYF
CDR3nt: TGTGCCAGCAGCTTAGTAAGCGGGTCTAGCACAGATACGCAGTATTTT

j_gene: TRBJ2-7
v_gene: TRBV11-2
d_gene: TRBD2
abundance: .
CDR3aa: CASSFRTSDSYEQYF
CDR3nt: TGTGCCAGCAGCTTTCGTACTAGCGATTCCTACGAGCAGTACTTC

j_gene: TRBJ2-7
v_gene: TRBV30
d_gene: TRBD1
abundance: .
CDR3aa: CAWTLGQGETYEQYF
CDR3nt: TGTGCCTGGACATTGGGGCAGGGGGAGACATACGAGCAGTACTTC

j_gene: TRBJ2-1
v_gene: TRBV11-3
d_gene: .
abundance: .
CDR3aa: CASSLGGHSYNEQFF
CDR3nt: TGTGCCAGCAGCTTAGGGGGGCACTCCTACAATGAGCAGTTCTTC

j_gene: TRBJ2-2
v_gene: TRBV6-5
d_gene: TRBD1
abundance: .
CDR3aa: CASSGDRGRNGELFF
CDR3nt: TGTGCCAGCAGTGGGGACAGGGGGAGGAACGGGGAGCTGTTTTTT

j_gene: TRBJ2-5
v_gene: TRBV7-8
d_gene: TRBD2
abundance: few
CDR3aa: CGTSGAPGGETQYF
CDR3nt: TGTGGGACTAGCGGGGCCCCCGGGGGAGAGACCCAGTACTTC

j_gene: TRBJ1-3
v_gene: TRBV28
d_gene: .
abundance: .
CDR3aa: CASSRQDPGNTIYF
CDR3nt: TGTGCCAGCAGTAGACAGGACCCTGGAAACACCATATATTTT